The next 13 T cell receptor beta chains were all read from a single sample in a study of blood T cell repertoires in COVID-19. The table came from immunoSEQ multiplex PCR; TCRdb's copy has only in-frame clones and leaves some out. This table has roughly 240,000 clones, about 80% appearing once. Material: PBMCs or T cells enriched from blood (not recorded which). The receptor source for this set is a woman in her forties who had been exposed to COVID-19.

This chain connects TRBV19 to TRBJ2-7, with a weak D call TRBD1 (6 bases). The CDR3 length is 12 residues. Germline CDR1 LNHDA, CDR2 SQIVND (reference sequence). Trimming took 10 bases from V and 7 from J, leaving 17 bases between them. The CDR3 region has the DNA TGTGCCACCGCTACAGGGCTCGGGGAGCAGTACTTC. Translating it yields CATATGLGEQYF.

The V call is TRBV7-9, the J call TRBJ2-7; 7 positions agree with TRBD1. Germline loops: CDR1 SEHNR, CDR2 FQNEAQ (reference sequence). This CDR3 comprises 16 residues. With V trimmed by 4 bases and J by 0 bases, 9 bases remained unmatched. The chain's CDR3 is CASSSRQGLNSYEQYF. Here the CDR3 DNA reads TGTGCCAGCAGCTCTAGACAGGGCCTGAACTCCTACGAGCAGTACTTC.

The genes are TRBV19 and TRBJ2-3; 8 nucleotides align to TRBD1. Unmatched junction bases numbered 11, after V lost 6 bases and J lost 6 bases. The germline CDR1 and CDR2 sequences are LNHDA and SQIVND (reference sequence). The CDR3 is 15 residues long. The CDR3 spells CASSFGQGASDTQYF. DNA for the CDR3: TGTGCCAGTAGCTTCGGGCAGGGGGCGTCCGATACGCAGTATTTT.

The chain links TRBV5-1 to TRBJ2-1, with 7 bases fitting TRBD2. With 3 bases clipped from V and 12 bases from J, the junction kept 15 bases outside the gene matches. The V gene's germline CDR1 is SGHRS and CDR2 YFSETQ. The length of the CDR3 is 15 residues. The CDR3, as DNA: TGCGCCAGCAGCTCGGTGGAGCGGGGAGGGGCAGGGCAGTTCTTC. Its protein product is CASSSVERGGAGQFF.

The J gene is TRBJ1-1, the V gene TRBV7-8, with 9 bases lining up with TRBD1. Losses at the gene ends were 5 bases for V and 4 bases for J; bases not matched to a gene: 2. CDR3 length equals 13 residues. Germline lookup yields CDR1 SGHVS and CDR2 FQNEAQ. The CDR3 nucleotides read TGTGCCAGCAGCCTGACAGGGGGCACTGAAGCTTTCTTT. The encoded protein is CASSLTGGTEAFF.

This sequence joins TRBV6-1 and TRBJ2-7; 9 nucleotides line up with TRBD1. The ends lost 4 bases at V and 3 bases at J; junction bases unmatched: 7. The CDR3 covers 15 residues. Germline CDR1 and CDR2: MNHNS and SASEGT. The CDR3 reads CASSVPGQGFYEQYF. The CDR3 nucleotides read TGTGCCAGCAGTGTGCCGGGACAGGGCTTCTACGAGCAGTACTTC.

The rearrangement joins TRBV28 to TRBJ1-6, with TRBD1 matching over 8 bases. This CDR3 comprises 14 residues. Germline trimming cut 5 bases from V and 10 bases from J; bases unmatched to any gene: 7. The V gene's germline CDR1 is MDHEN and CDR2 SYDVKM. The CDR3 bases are TGTGCCAGCAGTGTCACAGGGGGATCGTCACCCCTCCACTTT. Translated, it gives CASSVTGGSSPLHF. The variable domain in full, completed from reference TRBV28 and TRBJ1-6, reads DVKVTQSSRYLVKRTGEKVFLECVQDMDHENMFWYRQDPGLGLRLIYFSYDVKMKEKGDIPEGYSVSREKKERFSLILESASTNQTSMYLCASSVTGGSSPLHFGNGTRLTVT.

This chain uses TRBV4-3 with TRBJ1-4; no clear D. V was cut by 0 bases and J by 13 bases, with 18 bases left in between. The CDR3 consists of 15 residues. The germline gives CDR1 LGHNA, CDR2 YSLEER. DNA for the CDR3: TGCGCCAGCAGCCAAGAAACCTTGGGAGTTTCGAGACTGTTTTTT. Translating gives CASSQETLGVSRLFF.

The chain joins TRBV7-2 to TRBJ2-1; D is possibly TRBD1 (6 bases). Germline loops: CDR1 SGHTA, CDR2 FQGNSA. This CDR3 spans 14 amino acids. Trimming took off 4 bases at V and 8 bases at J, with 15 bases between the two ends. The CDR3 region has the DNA TGTGCCAGCAGCTCGCCTAACAGGGTCCATGAGCAGTTCTTC. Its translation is CASSSPNRVHEQFF.

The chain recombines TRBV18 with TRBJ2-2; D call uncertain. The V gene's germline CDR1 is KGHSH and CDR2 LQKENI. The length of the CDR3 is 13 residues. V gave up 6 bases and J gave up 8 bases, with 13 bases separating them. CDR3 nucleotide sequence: TGTGCCAGCTCGCCTCTTAACCAGGGGGAGCTGTTTTTT. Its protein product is CASSPLNQGELFF. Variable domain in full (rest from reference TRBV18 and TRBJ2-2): NAGVMQNPRHLVRRRGQEARLRCSPMKGHSHVYWYRQLPEEGLKFMVYLQKENIIDESGMPKERFSAEFPKEGPSILRIQQVVRGDSAAYFCASSPLNQGELFFGEGSRLTVL.

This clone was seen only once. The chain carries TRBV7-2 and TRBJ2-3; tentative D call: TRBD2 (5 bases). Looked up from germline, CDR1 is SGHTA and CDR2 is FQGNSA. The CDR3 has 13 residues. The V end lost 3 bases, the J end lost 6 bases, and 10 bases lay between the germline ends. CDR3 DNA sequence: TGTGCCAGCAGCTTCAACCGGGATGATACGCAGTATTTT. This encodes CASSFNRDDTQYF.

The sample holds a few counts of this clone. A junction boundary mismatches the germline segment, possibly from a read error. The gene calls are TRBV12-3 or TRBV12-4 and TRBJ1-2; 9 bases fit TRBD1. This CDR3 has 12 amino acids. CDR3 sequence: CASSLGTGTGAF. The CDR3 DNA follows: TGTGCCAGCAGCCTAGGGACAGGGACCGGCGCCTTC.

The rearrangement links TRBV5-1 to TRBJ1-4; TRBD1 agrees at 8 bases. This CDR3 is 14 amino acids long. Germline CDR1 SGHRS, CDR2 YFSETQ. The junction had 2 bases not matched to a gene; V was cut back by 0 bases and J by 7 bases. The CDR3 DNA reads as TGCGCCAGCAGCTTGGGGGGGACAGGTGAAAAACTGTTTTTT. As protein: CASSLGGTGEKLFF.